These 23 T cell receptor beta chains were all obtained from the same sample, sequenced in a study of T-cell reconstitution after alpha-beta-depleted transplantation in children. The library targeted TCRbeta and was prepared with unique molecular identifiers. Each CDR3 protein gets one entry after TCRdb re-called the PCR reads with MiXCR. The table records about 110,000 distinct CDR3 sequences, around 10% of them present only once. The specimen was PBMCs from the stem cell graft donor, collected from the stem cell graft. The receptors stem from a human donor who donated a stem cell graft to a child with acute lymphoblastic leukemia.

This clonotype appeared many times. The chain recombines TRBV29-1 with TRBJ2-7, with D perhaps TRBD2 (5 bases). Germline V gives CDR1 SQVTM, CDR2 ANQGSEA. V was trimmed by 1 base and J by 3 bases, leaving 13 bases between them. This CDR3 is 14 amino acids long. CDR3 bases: TGCAGCGTTGAAGGTCGGGGTCCTCTCTACGAGCAGTACTTC. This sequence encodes CSVEGRGPLYEQYF.

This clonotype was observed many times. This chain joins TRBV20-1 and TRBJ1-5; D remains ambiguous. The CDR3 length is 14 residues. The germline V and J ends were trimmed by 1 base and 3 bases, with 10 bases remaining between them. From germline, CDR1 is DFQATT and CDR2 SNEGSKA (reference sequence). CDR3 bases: TGCAGTGCTAGAGCATCGGCTTCCAATCAGCCCCAGCATTTT. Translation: CSARASASNQPQHF.

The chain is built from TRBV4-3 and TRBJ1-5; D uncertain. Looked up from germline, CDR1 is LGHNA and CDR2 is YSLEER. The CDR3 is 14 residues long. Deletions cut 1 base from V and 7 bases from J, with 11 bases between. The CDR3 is CASSQAPGYQPQHF. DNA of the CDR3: TGCGCCAGCAGCCAAGCCCCTGGATACCAGCCCCAGCATTTT.

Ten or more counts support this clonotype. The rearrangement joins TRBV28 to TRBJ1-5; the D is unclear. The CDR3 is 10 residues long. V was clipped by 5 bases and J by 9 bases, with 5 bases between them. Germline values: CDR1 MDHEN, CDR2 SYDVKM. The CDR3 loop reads CASSIRPQHF. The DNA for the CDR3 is TGTGCCAGCAGTATCAGGCCCCAGCATTTT.

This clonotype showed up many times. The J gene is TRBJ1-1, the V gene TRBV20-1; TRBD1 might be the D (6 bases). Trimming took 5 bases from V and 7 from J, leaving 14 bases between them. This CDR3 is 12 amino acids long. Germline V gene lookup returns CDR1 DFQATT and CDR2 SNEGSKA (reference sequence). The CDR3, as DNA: TGCAGTGCTCTCCAAGGGGGTGGTGAAGCTTTCTTT. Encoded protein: CSALQGGGEAFF.

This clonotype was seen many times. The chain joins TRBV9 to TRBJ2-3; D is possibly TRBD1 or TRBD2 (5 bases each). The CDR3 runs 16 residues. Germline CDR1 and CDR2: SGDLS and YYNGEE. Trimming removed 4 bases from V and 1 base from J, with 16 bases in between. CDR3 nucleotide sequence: TGTGCCAGCAGCTCAGTAGAGAGAGGGGGCACAGATACGCAGTATTTT. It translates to CASSSVERGGTDTQYF.

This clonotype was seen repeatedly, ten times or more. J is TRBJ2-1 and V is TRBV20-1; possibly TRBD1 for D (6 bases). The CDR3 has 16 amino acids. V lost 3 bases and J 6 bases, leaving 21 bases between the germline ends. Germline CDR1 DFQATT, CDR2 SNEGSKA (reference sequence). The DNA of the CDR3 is TGCAGTGCTAGGGGGGCTGAAGGGGCCCTCGGCAATGAGCAGTTCTTC. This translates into CSARGAEGALGNEQFF.

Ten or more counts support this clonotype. The chain's CDR3 is CASSYRAGEYNEQFF. The CDR3 nucleotides are TGTGCCAGCAGTTACCGAGCGGGGGAGTACAATGAGCAGTTCTTC. V usage is TRBV6-2 or TRBV6-3 and J usage is TRBJ2-1; 8 bases map to TRBD2. The CDR3 totals 15 residues. V trimming: 2 bases; J trimming: 4 bases; junction bases outside the gene matches: 4. The germline CDR1 and CDR2 sequences are MNHEY and SVGEGT.

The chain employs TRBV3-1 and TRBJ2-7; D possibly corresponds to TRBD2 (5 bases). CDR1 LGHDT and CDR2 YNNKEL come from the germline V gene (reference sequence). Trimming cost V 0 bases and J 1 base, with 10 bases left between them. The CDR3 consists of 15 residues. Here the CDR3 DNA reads TGTGCCAGCAGCCAAGATTGGCTAGCATCCTACGAGCAGTACTTC. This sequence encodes CASSQDWLASYEQYF.

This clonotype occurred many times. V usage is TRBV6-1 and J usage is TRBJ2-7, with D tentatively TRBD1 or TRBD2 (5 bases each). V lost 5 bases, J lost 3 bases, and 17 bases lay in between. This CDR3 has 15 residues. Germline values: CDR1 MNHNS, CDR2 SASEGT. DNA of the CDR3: TGTGCCAGCAGTCAATCCGGGACGGCTAGCTACGAGCAGTACTTC. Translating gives CASSQSGTASYEQYF.

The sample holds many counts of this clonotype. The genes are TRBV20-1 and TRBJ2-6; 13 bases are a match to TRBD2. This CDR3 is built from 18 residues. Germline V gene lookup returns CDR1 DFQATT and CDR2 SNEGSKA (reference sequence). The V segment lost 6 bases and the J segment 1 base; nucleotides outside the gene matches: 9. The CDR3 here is CSAPVLGLAGSGANVLTF. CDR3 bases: TGCAGTGCCCCAGTACTGGGACTAGCGGGATCTGGGGCCAACGTCCTGACTTTC.

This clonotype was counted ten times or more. The CDR3 here is CASSPLMGLAGGKSYEQYF. DNA of the CDR3: TGTGCCAGCAGCCCCCTGATGGGACTAGCGGGAGGAAAGTCCTACGAGCAGTACTTC. The chain has TRBV11-2 and TRBJ2-7, with 15 bases matching TRBD2. The germline V gene encodes CDR1 SGHAT and CDR2 FQNNGV. The V and J ends lost 5 bases and 1 base, in that order; junction bases with no gene match: 12. CDR3 size: 19 residues.

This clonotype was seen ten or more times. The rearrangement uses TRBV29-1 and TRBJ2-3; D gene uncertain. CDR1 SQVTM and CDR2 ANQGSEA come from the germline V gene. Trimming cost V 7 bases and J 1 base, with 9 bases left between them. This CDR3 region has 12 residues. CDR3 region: CSDKQRTDTQYF. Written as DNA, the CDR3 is TGCAGCGACAAACAGCGCACAGATACGCAGTATTTT.

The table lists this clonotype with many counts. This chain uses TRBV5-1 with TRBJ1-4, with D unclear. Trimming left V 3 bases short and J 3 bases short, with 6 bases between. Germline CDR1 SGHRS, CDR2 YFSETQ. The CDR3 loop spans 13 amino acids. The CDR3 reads CASSYGANEKLFF. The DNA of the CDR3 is TGCGCCAGCAGCTACGGTGCTAATGAAAAACTGTTTTTT.

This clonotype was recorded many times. The chain's CDR3 is CASSSEDRGLIQYF. In DNA form, the CDR3 reads TGTGCCAGCAGCTCTGAGGACCGAGGTTTGATCCAGTACTTC. The gene calls are TRBV7-9 and TRBJ2-5; D unresolved. Trimming left V 4 bases short and J 10 bases short, with 19 bases between. This CDR3 comprises 14 residues. CDR1 and CDR2 (germline): SEHNR, FQNEAQ (reference sequence).

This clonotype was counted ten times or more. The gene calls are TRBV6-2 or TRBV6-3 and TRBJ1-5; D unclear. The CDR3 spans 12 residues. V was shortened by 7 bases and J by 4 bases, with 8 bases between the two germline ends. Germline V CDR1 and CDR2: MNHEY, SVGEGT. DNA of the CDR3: TGTGCCAGCAAGCGAGGAAATCAGCCCCAGCATTTT. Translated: CASKRGNQPQHF.

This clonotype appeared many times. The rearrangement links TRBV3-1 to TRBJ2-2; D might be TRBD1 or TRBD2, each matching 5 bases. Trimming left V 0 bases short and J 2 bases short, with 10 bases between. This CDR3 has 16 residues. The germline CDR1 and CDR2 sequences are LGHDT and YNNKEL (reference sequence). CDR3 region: CASSQDIRDNTGELFF. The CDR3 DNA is TGTGCCAGCAGCCAAGATATCAGGGACAACACCGGGGAGCTGTTTTTT.

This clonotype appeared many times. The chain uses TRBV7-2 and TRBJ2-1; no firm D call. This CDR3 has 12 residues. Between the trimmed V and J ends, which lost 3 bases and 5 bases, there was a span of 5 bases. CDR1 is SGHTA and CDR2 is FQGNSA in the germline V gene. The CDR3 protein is CASSFSHNEQFF. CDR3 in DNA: TGTGCCAGCAGCTTCTCTCACAATGAGCAGTTCTTC.

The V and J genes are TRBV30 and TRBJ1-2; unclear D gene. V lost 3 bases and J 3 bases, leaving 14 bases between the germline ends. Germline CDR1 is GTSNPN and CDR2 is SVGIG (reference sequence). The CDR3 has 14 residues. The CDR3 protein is CAWRDSSRYYGYTF. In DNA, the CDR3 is TGTGCCTGGAGGGACTCCTCAAGGTACTATGGCTACACCTTC.

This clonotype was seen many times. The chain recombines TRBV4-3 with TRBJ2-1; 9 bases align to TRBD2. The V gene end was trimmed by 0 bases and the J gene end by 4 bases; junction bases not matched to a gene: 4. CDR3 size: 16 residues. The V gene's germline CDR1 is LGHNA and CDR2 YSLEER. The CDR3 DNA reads TGCGCCAGCAGCCAAGAGGGTAGCGGGAGATACAATGAGCAGTTCTTC. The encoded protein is CASSQEGSGRYNEQFF.

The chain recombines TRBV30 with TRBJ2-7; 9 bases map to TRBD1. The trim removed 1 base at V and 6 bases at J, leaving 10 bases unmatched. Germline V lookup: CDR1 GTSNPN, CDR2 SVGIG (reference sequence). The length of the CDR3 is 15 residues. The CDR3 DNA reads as TGTGCCTGGAGTGCCAACAGGGGGCTGGATTCCGAGCAGTACTTC. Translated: CAWSANRGLDSEQYF.

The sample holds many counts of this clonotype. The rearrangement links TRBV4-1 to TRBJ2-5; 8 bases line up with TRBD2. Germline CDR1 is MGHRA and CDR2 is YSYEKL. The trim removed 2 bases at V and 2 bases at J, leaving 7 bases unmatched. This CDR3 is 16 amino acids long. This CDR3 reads CASSQPQRGLQETQYF. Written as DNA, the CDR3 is TGCGCCAGCAGCCAACCCCAGCGGGGGCTTCAAGAGACCCAGTACTTC.

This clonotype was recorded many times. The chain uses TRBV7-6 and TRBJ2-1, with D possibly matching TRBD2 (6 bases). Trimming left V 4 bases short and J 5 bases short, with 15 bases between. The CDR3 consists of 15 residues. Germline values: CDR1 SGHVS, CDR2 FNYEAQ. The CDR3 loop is CASSSLGLTHNEQFF. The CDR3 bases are TGTGCCAGCAGCTCACTTGGACTAACCCACAATGAGCAGTTCTTC.